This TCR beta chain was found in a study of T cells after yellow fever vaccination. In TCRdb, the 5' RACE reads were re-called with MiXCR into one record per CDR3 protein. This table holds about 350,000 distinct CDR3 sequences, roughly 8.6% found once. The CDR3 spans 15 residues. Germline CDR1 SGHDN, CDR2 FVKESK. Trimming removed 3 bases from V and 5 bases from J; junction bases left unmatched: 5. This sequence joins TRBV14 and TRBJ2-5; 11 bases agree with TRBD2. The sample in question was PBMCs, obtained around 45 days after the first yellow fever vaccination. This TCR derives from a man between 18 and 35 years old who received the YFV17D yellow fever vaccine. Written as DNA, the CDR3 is TGTGCCAGCAGCCAGGTAGCGGGGGGGCCCGAGACCCAGTACTTC. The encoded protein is CASSQVAGGPETQYF.